The 19 T cell receptor beta chains reported below all come from one sample, sequenced in a study of memory CD4+ T cells and cytomegalovirus serostatus. Measured with immunoSEQ multiplex PCR; TCRdb has only the in-frame clones, and not every one. The table has around 53,000 clones, 60% to 85% seen once. Single viable CD3+CD4+CD8-CD45RO+ cells were sorted as the memory CD4+ T cells. Sequencing input: memory CD4+ T cells from blood. The origin of the receptors is an adult in good health and CMV-seropositive.

CDR3 amino acids: CATSREGGLNQPQHF. Here the CDR3 DNA reads TGTGCCACCAGCAGAGAGGGGGGGTTGAATCAGCCCCAGCATTTT. V is TRBV15 and J is TRBJ1-5; maybe TRBD1 (5 bases). The ends were cut back, 0 bases at V and 4 bases at J, with 10 bases in the middle. The germline V gene encodes CDR1 LNHNV and CDR2 YYDKDF (reference sequence). The length of the CDR3 is 15 residues. Supplemented by reference TRBV15 and TRBJ1-5, the full variable domain reads DAMVIQNPRYQVTQFGKPVTLSCSQTLNHNVMYWYQQKSSQAPKLLFHYYDKDFNNEADTPDNFQSRRPNTSFCFLDIRSPGLGDTAMYLCATSREGGLNQPQHFGDGTRLSIL.

The sample holds a few counts of this clone. The chain links TRBV4-1 to TRBJ2-1; D is possibly TRBD2 (6 bases). This CDR3 region has 17 residues. V was trimmed by 2 bases and J by 7 bases, leaving 21 bases between them. Germline values: CDR1 MGHRA, CDR2 YSYEKL. The CDR3 nucleotides are TGCGCCAGCAGCCAAAAAAGTAGCGGTAGGAACAGGAATGAGCAGTTCTTC. It specifies CASSQKSSGRNRNEQFF.

The chain carries TRBV5-4 and TRBJ1-1; TRBD1 is a possible D gene (6 bases). Germline V gene data show CDR1 as SGHNT and CDR2 as YYREEE (reference sequence). The CDR3 runs 13 residues. V lost 0 bases, J lost 7 bases, and 10 bases lay in between. CDR3 sequence (DNA): TGTGCCAGCAGCTTGGTAGGGACATTTGAAGCTTTCTTT. It specifies CASSLVGTFEAFF. Full variable domain (rest looked up from reference TRBV5-4 and TRBJ1-1): ETGVTQSPTHLIKTRGQQVTLRCSSQSGHNTVSWYQQALGQGPQFIFQYYREEENGRGNFPPRFSGLQFPNYSSELNVNALELDDSALYLCASSLVGTFEAFFGQGTRLTVV.

The V and J genes are TRBV30 and TRBJ1-2, with 7 bases aligning to TRBD1. The CDR3 spans 14 residues. Losses at the gene ends were 2 bases for V and 8 bases for J; bases not matched to a gene: 11. Germline V gene sequence: CDR1 GTSNPN, CDR2 SVGIG (reference sequence). The CDR3 spells CAWSKARTGLGYTF. CDR3 DNA sequence: TGTGCCTGGAGTAAGGCCCGGACAGGCCTGGGCTACACCTTC.

This clone has a single count. The rearrangement links TRBV28 to TRBJ1-6; D unresolved. Germline CDR1 is MDHEN and CDR2 is SYDVKM. The V gene lost 6 bases and the J gene lost 9 bases, with 15 bases spanning the gap. The CDR3 is 14 amino acids. CDR3 in amino acids: CASRWVSRTSPLHF. The CDR3 DNA reads TGTGCCAGCAGATGGGTCTCTAGGACTTCACCCCTCCACTTT.

This clone was recorded only once. This chain uses TRBV7-2 with TRBJ1-2; tentative D call: TRBD1 (5 bases). V was pared by 2 bases and J by 0 bases, with 7 bases between. CDR1 is SGHTA, CDR2 FQGNSA, per germline. The length of the CDR3 is 14 residues. CDR3 amino acids: CASSLQGTNYGYTF. The CDR3 DNA sequence: TGTGCCAGCAGCTTACAGGGTACTAACTATGGCTACACCTTC.

The rearrangement uses TRBV27 and TRBJ1-5; TRBD1 might be the D (6 bases). From germline, CDR1 is MNHEY and CDR2 SMNVEV (reference sequence). This CDR3 region has 15 residues. Trimming left V 0 bases short and J 7 bases short, with 13 bases between. The CDR3, as DNA: TGTGCCAGCAGTTTATCTGGGGGGCTAGGGCAGCCCCAGCATTTT. It specifies CASSLSGGLGQPQHF.

V usage is TRBV6-6 and J usage is TRBJ2-3, with a possible D match to TRBD2 (6 bases). The germline V gene has CDR1 MNHNY and CDR2 SVGAGI (reference sequence). This CDR3 is built from 15 residues. V shed 6 bases and J shed 2 bases, with 15 bases lying between them. CDR3 sequence: CASRTFSGITDTQYF. CDR3 DNA: TGTGCCAGCAGGACCTTTAGCGGTATCACAGATACGCAGTATTTT.

The chain links TRBV30 to TRBJ1-1, with D perhaps TRBD1 (6 bases). There are 14 residues in the CDR3. V was pared by 6 bases and J by 1 base, with 15 bases between. Germline CDR1 is GTSNPN and CDR2 is SVGIG (reference sequence). The CDR3 is CACHVGQTNTEAFF. Here the CDR3 DNA reads TGTGCCTGCCACGTAGGACAGACGAACACTGAAGCTTTCTTT.

The chain joins TRBV28 to TRBJ2-7; 9 bases agree with TRBD2. V lost 10 bases to trimming and J lost 5 bases; unmatched junction nucleotides: 15. CDR3 size: 15 residues. The germline CDR1 and CDR2 sequences are MDHEN and SYDVKM. The CDR3 sequence: CAIETSGTSSHEQYF. The CDR3 DNA reads TGTGCCATCGAAACCTCCGGGACTAGCAGCCACGAGCAGTACTTC. The variable domain in full, with the rest retrieved from reference TRBV28 and TRBJ2-7, is DVKVTQSSRYLVKRTGEKVFLECVQDMDHENMFWYRQDPGLGLRLIYFSYDVKMKEKGDIPEGYSVSREKKERFSLILESASTNQTSMYLCAIETSGTSSHEQYFGPGTRLTVT.

The gene calls are TRBV7-8 and TRBJ2-2; D is perhaps TRBD2 (6 bases). Germline V gives CDR1 SGHVS, CDR2 FQNEAQ. CDR3 length: 14 amino acids. V lost 2 bases and J 5 bases, leaving 9 bases between the germline ends. CDR3 nucleotide sequence: TGTGCCAGCAGCTTAAGTCGGGGGACCGGGGAGCTGTTTTTT. It specifies CASSLSRGTGELFF.

The V and J genes are TRBV18 and TRBJ1-6; 11 bases map to TRBD1. CDR3 length: 15 residues. From germline, CDR1 is KGHSH and CDR2 LQKENI. J gave up 9 bases and V 3 bases, and 4 bases lay outside the gene matches. The CDR3 spells CASSPTGTGGSPLHF. The CDR3 DNA reads TGTGCCAGCTCACCTACCGGGACAGGGGGTTCACCCCTCCACTTT.

This chain joins TRBV6-5 and TRBJ2-2; D gene unclear. The CDR3 has 14 amino acids. The V end lost 5 bases, the J end lost 4 bases, and 11 bases lay between the germline ends. CDR1 and CDR2 from the germline V gene are MNHEY and SVGAGI. The CDR3 here is CASSVRPFTGELFF. CDR3 DNA: TGTGCCAGCAGTGTCCGACCCTTCACCGGGGAGCTGTTTTTT.

This clone was recorded once. The V gene is TRBV6-6, the J gene TRBJ2-7, with D maybe TRBD2 (6 bases). The CDR3 consists of 14 residues. Germline V gives CDR1 MNHNY, CDR2 SVGAGI (reference sequence). V dropped 0 bases and J dropped 4 bases, with 10 bases sitting between them. The CDR3 sequence is CASSYSAGSYEQYF. The DNA for the CDR3 is TGTGCCAGCAGTTACTCGGCGGGGTCATACGAGCAGTACTTC.

J is TRBJ2-5 and V is TRBV15; no definite D call. Per the germline V gene, CDR1 is LNHNV and CDR2 is YYDKDF (reference sequence). The CDR3 consists of 15 residues. The V end lost 0 bases, the J end lost 5 bases, and 13 bases lay between the germline ends. CDR3 residues: CATSREVVPAETQYF. The CDR3 bases are TGTGCCACCAGCAGAGAGGTCGTCCCGGCCGAGACCCAGTACTTC.

The chain recombines TRBV30 with TRBJ2-5, with a weak D call TRBD2 (7 bases). The J call could be wrong; TRBJ2-7 is a better fit for the DNA end. The CDR3 contains 14 residues. The germline CDR1 and CDR2 sequences are GTSNPN and SVGIG (reference sequence). The CDR3 nucleotides read TGTGCCTGGAGTGTTCAGGGGAGGGTGGGCGAGCAGTACTTC. Its protein product is CAWSVQGRVGEQYF.

This rearrangement joins TRBV30 to TRBJ2-3; D remains unclear. This CDR3 has 12 amino acids. Trimming stripped 4 bases from V and 2 bases from J, with 7 bases between. Germline V gene lookup returns CDR1 GTSNPN and CDR2 SVGIG (reference sequence). The CDR3 is CAWTPHTDTQYF. The CDR3 DNA reads as TGTGCCTGGACCCCCCACACAGATACGCAGTATTTT.

The chain is built from TRBV11-3 and TRBJ2-2, with D perhaps given as TRBD1 or TRBD2 (6 bases each). V lost 5 bases, J lost 5 bases, and 18 bases lay in between. CDR3 length: 16 amino acids. In germline, CDR1 is SGHNT, CDR2 YENEEA. In DNA form, the CDR3 reads TGTGCCAGCAGCCGCAGTGGGGGGCCTACAACCGGGGAGCTGTTTTTT. Translation gives CASSRSGGPTTGELFF.

The chain has TRBV5-1 and TRBJ1-4; D is unclear. Trimming removed 1 base from V and 0 bases from J, with 7 bases in between. CDR3 length equals 15 residues. CDR1 is SGHRS and CDR2 is YFSETQ in the germline V gene. The CDR3 is CASSLRGTTNEKLFF. CDR3 DNA sequence: TGCGCCAGCAGCTTGCGAGGGACAACTAATGAAAAACTGTTTTTT.